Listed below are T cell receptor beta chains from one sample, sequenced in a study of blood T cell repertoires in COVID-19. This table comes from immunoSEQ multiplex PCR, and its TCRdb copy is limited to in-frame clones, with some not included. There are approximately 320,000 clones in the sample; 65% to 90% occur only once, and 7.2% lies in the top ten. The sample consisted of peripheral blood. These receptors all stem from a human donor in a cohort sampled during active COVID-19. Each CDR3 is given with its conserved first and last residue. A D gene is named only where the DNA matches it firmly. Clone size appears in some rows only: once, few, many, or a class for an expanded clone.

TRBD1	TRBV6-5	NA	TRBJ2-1	TGTGCCAGCACTGTTGGGACAGCCTCCTACAATGAGCAGTTCTTC	CASTVGTASYNEQFF
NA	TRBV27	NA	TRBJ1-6	TGTGCCAGCAGTTTCGGGGCGGGGTCCCCTTCACCCCTCCACTTT	CASSFGAGSPSPLHF
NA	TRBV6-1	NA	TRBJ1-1	TGTGCCAGCAGTGAAAAACAGGGTAGGACTGAAGCTTTCTTT	CASSEKQGRTEAFF
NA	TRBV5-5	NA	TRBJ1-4	TGTGCCAGCAGAGTGGGCAGGGCCAAGAATGAAAAACTGTTTTTT	CASRVGRAKNEKLFF
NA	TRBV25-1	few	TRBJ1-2	TGTGCCAGCAGTGATTCGGGTACAAGAGGCTACACCTTC	CASSDSGTRGYTF
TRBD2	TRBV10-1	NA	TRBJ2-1	TGCGCCAGCAGTGAGTCGAGGCTAGCGGGGGATGAGCAGTTCTTC	CASSESRLAGDEQFF
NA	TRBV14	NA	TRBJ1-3	TGTGCCAGCAGCTGGGCCGCTGGAAACACCATATATTTT	CASSWAAGNTIYF
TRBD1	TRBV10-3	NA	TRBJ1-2	TGTGCCATCAGTGGGGACAGCCTATTCTATGGCTACACCTTC	CAISGDSLFYGYTF
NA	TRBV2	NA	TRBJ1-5	TGTGCCAGCAATCGCGATAGCAATCAGCCCCAGCATTTT	CASNRDSNQPQHF
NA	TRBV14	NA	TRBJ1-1	TGTGCCAGCAGCCCCCGGGGTATCGAGATAACTGAAGCTTTCTTT	CASSPRGIEITEAFF
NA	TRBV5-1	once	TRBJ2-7	TGCGCCAGCGGACTTTCCACAGGGTACTCCTACGAGCAGTACTTC	CASGLSTGYSYEQYF
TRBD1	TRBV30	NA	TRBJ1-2	TGTGCCTGGAGGAAGACAGGGTTTGGCTACACCTTC	CAWRKTGFGYTF
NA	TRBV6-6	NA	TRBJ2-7	TGTGCCAGCAGTTACTTGGGGACAATTCGACACGAGCAGTACTTC	CASSYLGTIRHEQYF
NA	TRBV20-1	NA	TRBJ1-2	TGCAGTGTAGACAGCTATGGCTACACCTTC	CSVDSYGYTF